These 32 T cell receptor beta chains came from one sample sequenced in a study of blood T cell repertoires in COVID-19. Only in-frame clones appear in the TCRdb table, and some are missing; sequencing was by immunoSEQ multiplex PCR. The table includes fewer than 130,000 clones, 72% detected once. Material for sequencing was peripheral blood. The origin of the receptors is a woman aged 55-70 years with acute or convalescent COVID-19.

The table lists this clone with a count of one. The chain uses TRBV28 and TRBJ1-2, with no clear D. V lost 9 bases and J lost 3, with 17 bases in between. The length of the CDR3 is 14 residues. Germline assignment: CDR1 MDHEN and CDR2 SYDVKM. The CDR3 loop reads CASYPGGNDYGYTF. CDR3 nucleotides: TGTGCCAGTTACCCGGGAGGGAATGACTATGGCTACACCTTC.

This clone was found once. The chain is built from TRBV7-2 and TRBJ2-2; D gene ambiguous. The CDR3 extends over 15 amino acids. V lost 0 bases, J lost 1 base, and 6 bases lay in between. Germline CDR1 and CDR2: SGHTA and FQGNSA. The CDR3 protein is CASSLAGRNTGELFF. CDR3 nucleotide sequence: TGTGCCAGCAGCTTAGCGGGCAGGAACACCGGGGAGCTGTTTTTT. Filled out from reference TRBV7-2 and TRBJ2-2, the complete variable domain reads GAGVSQSPSNKVTEKGKDVELRCDPISGHTALYWYRQSLGQGLEFLIYFQGNSAPDKSGLPSDRFSAERTGGSVSTLTIQRTQQEDSAVYLCASSLAGRNTGELFFGEGSRLTVL.

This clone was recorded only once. CDR3: CASSLNRNQPQHF. The CDR3 bases are TGTGCCAGCAGCTTGAACAGGAATCAGCCCCAGCATTTT. The rearrangement uses TRBV5-6 and TRBJ1-5; D might be TRBD1 (5 bases). Trimming left V 1 base short and J 4 bases short, with 6 bases between. The CDR3 is made up of 13 amino acids. The germline gives CDR1 SGHDT, CDR2 YYEEEE.

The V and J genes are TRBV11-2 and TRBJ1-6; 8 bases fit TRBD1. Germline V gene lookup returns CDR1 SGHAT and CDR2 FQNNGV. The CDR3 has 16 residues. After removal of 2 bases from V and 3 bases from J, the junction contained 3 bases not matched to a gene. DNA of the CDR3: TGTGCCAGCAGCTTAAGCAGGGGGCTCTATAATTCACCCCTCCACTTT. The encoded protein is CASSLSRGLYNSPLHF.

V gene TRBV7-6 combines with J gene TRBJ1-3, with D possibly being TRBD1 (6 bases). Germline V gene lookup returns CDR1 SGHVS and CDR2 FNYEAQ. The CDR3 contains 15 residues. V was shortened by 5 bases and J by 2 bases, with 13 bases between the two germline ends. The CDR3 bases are TGTGCCAGCAGCCACCGGGACAACCCTGGAAACACCATATATTTT. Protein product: CASSHRDNPGNTIYF.

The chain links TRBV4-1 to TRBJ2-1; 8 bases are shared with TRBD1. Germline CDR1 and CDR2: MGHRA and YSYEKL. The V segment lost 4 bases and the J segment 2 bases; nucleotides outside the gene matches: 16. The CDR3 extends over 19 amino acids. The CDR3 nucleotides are TGCGCCAGCAGCCGGTTGGACAGGGAGAGGTTTAATGCCTACAATGAGCAGTTCTTC. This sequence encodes CASSRLDRERFNAYNEQFF.

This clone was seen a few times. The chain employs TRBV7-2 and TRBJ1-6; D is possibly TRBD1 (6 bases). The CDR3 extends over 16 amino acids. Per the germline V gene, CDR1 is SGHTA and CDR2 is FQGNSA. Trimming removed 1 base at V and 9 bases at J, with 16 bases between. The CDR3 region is CASSLEGLGATSPLHF. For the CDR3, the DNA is TGTGCCAGCAGCTTAGAAGGTCTGGGGGCAACTTCACCCCTCCACTTT.

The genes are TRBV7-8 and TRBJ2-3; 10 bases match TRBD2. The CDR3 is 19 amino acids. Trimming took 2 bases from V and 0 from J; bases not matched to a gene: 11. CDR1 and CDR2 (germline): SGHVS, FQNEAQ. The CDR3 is CASSLLEAGGTTSTDTQYF. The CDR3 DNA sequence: TGTGCCAGCAGCTTATTGGAAGCGGGGGGGACCACTAGCACAGATACGCAGTATTTT.

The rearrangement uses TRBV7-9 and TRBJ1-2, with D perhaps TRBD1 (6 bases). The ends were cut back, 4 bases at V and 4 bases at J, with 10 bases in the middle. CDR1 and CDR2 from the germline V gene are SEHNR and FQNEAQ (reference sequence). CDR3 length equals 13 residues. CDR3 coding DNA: TGTGCCAGCAGCTACGACAGGAGCTATGGCTACACCTTC. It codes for CASSYDRSYGYTF. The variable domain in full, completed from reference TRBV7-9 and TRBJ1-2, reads DTGVSQNPRHKITKRGQNVTFRCDPISEHNRLYWYRQTLGQGPEFLTYFQNEAQLEKSRLLSDRFSAERPKGSFSTLEIQRTEQGDSAMYLCASSYDRSYGYTFGSGTRLTVV.

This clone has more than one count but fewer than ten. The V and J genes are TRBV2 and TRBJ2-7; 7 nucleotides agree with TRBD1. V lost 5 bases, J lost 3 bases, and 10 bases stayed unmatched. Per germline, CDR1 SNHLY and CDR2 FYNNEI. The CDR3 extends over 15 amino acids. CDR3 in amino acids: CASSRNRGVGYEQYF. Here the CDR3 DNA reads TGTGCCAGCAGTCGAAACAGGGGAGTTGGCTACGAGCAGTACTTC. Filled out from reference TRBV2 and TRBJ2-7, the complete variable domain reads EPEVTQTPSHQVTQMGQEVILRCVPISNHLYFYWYRQILGQKVEFLVSFYNNEISEKSEIFDDQFSVERPDGSNFTLKIRSTKLEDSAMYFCASSRNRGVGYEQYFGPGTRLTVT.

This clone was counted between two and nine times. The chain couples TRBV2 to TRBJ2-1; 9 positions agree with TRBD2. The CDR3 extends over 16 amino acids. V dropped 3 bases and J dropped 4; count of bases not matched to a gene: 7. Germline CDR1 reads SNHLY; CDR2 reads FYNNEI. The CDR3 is CASSERGLAAYNEQFF. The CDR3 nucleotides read TGTGCCAGCAGTGAGAGGGGACTAGCCGCTTACAATGAGCAGTTCTTC.

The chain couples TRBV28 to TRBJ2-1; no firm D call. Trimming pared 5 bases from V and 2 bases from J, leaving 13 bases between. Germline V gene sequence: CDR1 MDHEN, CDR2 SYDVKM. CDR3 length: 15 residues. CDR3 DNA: TGTGCCAGCAGTCCATACACGTTAACCTACAATGAGCAGTTCTTC. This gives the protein CASSPYTLTYNEQFF.

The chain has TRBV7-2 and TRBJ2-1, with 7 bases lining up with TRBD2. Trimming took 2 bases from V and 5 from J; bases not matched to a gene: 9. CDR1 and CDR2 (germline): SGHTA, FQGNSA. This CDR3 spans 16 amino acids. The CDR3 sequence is CASSLIGGNRNNEQFF. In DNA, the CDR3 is TGTGCCAGCAGCTTAATCGGGGGGAACCGGAACAATGAGCAGTTCTTC.

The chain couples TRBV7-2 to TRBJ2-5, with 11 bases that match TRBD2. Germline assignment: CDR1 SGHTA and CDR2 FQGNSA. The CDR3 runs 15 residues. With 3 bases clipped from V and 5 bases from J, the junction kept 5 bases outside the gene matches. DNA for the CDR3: TGTGCCAGCAGCTTCATAGCGGGGGGGGCGGAGACCCAGTACTTC. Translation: CASSFIAGGAETQYF.

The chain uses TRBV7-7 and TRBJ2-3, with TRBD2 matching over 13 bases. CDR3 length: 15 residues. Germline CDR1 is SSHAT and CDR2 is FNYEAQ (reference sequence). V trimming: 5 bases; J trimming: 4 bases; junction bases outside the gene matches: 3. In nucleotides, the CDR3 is TGTGCCAGCAGCCCTGGACTAGCGGGGGCAGATACGCAGTATTTT. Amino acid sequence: CASSPGLAGADTQYF. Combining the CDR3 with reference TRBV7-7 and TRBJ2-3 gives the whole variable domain GAGVSQSPRYKVTKRGQDVTLRCDPISSHATLYWYQQALGQGPEFLTYFNYEAQPDKSGLPSDRFSAERPEGSISTLTIQRTEQRDSAMYRCASSPGLAGADTQYFGPGTRLTVL.

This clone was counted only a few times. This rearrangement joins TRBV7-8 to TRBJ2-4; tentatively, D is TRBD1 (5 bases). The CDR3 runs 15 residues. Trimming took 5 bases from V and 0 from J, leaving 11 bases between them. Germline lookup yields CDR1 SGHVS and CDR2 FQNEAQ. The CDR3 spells CASSRQMLAKNIQYF. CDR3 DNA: TGTGCCAGCAGCCGACAGATGCTAGCCAAAAACATTCAGTACTTC. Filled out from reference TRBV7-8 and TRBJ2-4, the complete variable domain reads GAGVSQSPRYKVAKRGQDVALRCDPISGHVSLFWYQQALGQGPEFLTYFQNEAQLDKSGLPSDRFFAERPEGSVSTLKIQRTQQEDSAVYLCASSRQMLAKNIQYFGAGTRLSVL.

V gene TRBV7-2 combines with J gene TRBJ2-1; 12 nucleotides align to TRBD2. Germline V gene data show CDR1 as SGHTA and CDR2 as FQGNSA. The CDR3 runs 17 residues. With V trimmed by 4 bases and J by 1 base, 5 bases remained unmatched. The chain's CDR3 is CASSSLAGGPSYNEQFF. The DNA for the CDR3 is TGTGCCAGCAGCTCCCTAGCGGGGGGGCCTTCCTACAATGAGCAGTTCTTC.

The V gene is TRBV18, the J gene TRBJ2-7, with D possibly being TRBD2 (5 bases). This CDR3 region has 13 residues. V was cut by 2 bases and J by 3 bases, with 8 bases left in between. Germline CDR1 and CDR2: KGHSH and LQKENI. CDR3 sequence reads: CASSPSRGYEQYF. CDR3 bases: TGTGCCAGCTCACCATCCCGGGGCTACGAGCAGTACTTC.

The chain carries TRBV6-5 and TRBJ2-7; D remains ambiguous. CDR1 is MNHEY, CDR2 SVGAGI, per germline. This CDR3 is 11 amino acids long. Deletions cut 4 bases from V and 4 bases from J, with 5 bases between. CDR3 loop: CASSFQYEQYF. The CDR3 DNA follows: TGTGCCAGCAGTTTCCAGTACGAGCAGTACTTC.

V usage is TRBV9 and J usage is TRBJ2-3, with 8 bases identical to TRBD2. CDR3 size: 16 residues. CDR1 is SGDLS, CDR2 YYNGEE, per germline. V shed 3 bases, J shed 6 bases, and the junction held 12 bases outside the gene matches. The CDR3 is CASSAGGGTGWDTQYF. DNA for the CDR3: TGTGCCAGCAGCGCCGGCGGGGGGACTGGCTGGGATACGCAGTATTTT.

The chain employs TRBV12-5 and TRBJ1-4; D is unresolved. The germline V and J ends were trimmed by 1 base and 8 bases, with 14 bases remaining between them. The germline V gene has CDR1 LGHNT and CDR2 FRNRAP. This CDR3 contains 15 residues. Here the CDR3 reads CASGLGTTGNEKLFF. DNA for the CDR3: TGTGCTAGTGGTTTGGGGACGACGGGGAACGAAAAACTGTTTTTT. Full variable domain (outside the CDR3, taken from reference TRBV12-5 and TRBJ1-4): DARVTQTPRHKVTEMGQEVTMRCQPILGHNTVFWYRQTMMQGLELLAYFRNRAPLDDSGMPKDRFSAEMPDATLATLKIQPSEPRDSAVYFCASGLGTTGNEKLFFGSGTQLSVL.

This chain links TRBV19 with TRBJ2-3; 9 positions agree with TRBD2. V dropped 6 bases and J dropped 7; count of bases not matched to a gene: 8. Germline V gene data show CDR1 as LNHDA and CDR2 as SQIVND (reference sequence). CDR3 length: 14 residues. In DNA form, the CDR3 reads TGTGCCAGTAGCCTTGAAGCGGGGGGATATACGCAGTATTTT. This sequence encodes CASSLEAGGYTQYF.

CDR3 sequence reads: CASSQITGDVGYTF. The DNA of the CDR3 is TGCGCCAGCAGCCAAATAACAGGGGACGTTGGCTACACCTTC. V usage is TRBV4-3 and J usage is TRBJ1-2; TRBD1 aligns across 7 bases. The CDR3 sequence is 14 residues long. Germline-derived CDR1 and CDR2 are LGHNA and YSLEER. The V segment lost 2 bases and the J segment 7 bases; nucleotides outside the gene matches: 7.

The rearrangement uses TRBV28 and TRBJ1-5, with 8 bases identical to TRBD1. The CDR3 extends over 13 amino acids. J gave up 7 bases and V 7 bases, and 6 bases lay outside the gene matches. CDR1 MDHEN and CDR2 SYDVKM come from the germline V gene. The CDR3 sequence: CASTGQDEQPQHF. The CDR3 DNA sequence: TGTGCCAGCACGGGACAGGATGAGCAGCCCCAGCATTTT.

The chain's CDR3 is CASSFGGPGEQYF. The DNA for the CDR3 is TGTGCCAGCAGTTTCGGGGGGCCGGGCGAGCAGTACTTC. The chain combines TRBV27 with TRBJ2-7; weak D call: TRBD2 (7 bases). The germline V gene has CDR1 MNHEY and CDR2 SMNVEV (reference sequence). The CDR3 is 13 residues long. V gave up 3 bases and J gave up 6 bases, with 12 bases separating them.

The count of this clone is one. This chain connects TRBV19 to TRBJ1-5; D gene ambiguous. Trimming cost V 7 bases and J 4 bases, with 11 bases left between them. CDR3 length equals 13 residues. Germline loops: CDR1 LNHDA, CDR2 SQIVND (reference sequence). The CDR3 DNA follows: TGTGCCAGTACGGTCCCGGGAAATCAGCCCCAGCATTTT. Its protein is CASTVPGNQPQHF.

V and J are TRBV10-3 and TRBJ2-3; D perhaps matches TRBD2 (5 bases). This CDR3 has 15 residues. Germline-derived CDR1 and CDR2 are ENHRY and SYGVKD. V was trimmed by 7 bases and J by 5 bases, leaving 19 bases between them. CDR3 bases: TGTGCCATCACGTCCCAGGCGGGTCGAGGAGATACGCAGTATTTT. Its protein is CAITSQAGRGDTQYF.

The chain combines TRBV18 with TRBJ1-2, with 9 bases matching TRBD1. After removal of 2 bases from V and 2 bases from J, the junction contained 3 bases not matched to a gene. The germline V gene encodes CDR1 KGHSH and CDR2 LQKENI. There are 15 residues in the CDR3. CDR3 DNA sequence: TGTGCCAGCTCACCATGGGGGACAGGGAACTATGGCTACACCTTC. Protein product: CASSPWGTGNYGYTF.

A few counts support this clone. The CDR3 region has the DNA TGTGCCATCAGTGAGCCCCGGGATGACGGAAACACCATATATTTT. As protein: CAISEPRDDGNTIYF. The rearrangement links TRBV10-3 to TRBJ1-3, with unresolved D. Looked up from germline, CDR1 is ENHRY and CDR2 is SYGVKD. With 2 bases removed from V and 4 bases from J, the gap between germline ends came to 12 bases. The CDR3 is 15 amino acids.

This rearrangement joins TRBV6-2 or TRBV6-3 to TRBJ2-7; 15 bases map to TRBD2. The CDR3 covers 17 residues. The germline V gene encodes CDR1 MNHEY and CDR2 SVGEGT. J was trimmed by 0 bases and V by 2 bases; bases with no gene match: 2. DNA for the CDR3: TGTGCCAGCAGTTACGGGACTAGCGGGGGGAGCTCCTACGAGCAGTACTTC. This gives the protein CASSYGTSGGSSYEQYF.

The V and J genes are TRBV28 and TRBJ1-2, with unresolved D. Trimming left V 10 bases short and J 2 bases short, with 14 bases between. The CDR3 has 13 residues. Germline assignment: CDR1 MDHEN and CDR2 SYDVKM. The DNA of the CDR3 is TGTGCCACCTATCCGGTGAGGAACTATGGCTACACCTTC. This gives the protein CATYPVRNYGYTF.

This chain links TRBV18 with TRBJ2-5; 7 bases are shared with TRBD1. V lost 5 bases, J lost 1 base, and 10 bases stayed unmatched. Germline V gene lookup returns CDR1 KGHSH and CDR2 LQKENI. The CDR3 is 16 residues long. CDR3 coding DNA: TGTGCCAGCTCATCCCTTACCGGGACAGCCCAAGAGACCCAGTACTTC. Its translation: CASSSLTGTAQETQYF.